The 10 T cell receptor beta chains below come from one sample, sequenced in a study of identical twins (dated by TCRdb to the mid-2010s). Libraries were prepared through 5' RACE. The instrument was an Illumina HiSeq 2000. Clones were called with MiXCR by TCRdb after fastp trimmed the public reads at Q25, and only in-frame beta chains were retained. Rows merge per CDR3 protein into single entries with the most common DNA and genes. Here the sample has about 460,000 distinct CDR3 sequences; 12% to 15% occur a single time. Roughly 0.56% of the sample comes from the top ten. These data also formed part of another study, on yellow fever vaccine responses in identical twins.

Sequencing was carried out using CD4+ T cells sorted from blood. Every receptor here comes from a young woman in good health.

The chain carries TRBV6-4 and TRBJ2-1; 12 bases agree with TRBD2. V shed 0 bases and J 4 bases; nucleotides not matched to a gene: 4. The CDR3 is 17 amino acids. The germline V gene encodes CDR1 MRHNA and CDR2 SNTAGT. CDR3 sequence reads: CASSDSGLAGGYNEQFF. CDR3 sequence (DNA): TGTGCCAGCAGTGACTCCGGGCTAGCGGGAGGGTACAATGAGCAGTTCTTC.

The gene calls are TRBV5-1 and TRBJ2-2, with D perhaps TRBD1 or TRBD2 (6 bases each). This CDR3 region has 14 residues. The germline V gene encodes CDR1 SGHRS and CDR2 YFSETQ. V was shortened by 6 bases and J by 4 bases, with 13 bases between the two germline ends. Here the CDR3 reads CASTVGGGTGELFF. The CDR3 region has the DNA TGCGCCAGCACTGTGGGGGGCGGCACCGGGGAGCTGTTTTTT.

This chain links TRBV7-2 with TRBJ2-1, with 8 bases lining up with TRBD1. The CDR3 has 17 amino acids. The junction had 12 bases not matched to a gene; V was cut back by 5 bases and J by 3 bases. Germline CDR1 is SGHTA and CDR2 is FQGNSA. CDR3 sequence (DNA): TGTGCCAGCAGCGAGCACAGGGGGTCCCCTTTCTACAATGAGCAGTTCTTC. Residues: CASSEHRGSPFYNEQFF.

This sequence joins TRBV10-2 and TRBJ2-7; tentatively, D is TRBD2 (5 bases). The CDR3 consists of 14 residues. Germline CDR1 is WSHSY and CDR2 is SAAADI. Deletions cut 6 bases from V and 2 bases from J, with 14 bases between. The CDR3 nucleotides are TGCGCCAGCAGCGATTGGGAGAGGACCTACGAGCAGTACTTC. Protein product: CASSDWERTYEQYF.

Details on this clonotype: A much larger clone differs by one base, so this may be a read error. The V and J genes are TRBV14 and TRBJ2-2; D ambiguous. Germline assignment: CDR1 SGHDN and CDR2 FVKESK. V lost 1 base to trimming and J lost 5 bases, with 8 bases between them. There are 14 residues in the CDR3. CDR3 sequence reads: CASSQVRKTGELFF. Written as DNA, the CDR3 is TGTGCCAGCAGCCAAGTTCGTAAGACCGGGGAGCTGTTTTTT. Together with reference TRBV14 and TRBJ2-2, the CDR3 gives the full variable domain: EAGVTQFPSHSVIEKGQTVTLRCDPISGHDNLYWYRRVMGKEIKFLLHFVKESKQDESGMPNNRFLAERTGGTYSTLKVQPAELEDSGVYFCASSQVRKTGELFFGEGSRLTVL.

V gene TRBV5-1 combines with J gene TRBJ2-1; perhaps D is TRBD1 or TRBD2 (6 bases each). Trimming took 7 bases from V and 3 from J, leaving 17 bases between them. The CDR3 totals 15 residues. Germline V gene data show CDR1 as SGHRS and CDR2 as YFSETQ. CDR3 DNA sequence: TGCGCCAGCGAAGCCGGGGGCGGGGACTACAATGAGCAGTTCTTC. Amino acids: CASEAGGGDYNEQFF. The variable domain in full, with the rest retrieved from reference TRBV5-1 and TRBJ2-1, is KAGVTQTPRYLIKTRGQQVTLSCSPISGHRSVSWYQQTPGQGLQFLFEYFSETQRNKGNFPGRFSGRQFSNSRSEMNVSTLELGDSALYLCASEAGGGDYNEQFFGPGTRLTVL.

This clonotype was seen a handful of times. This sequence joins TRBV2 and TRBJ2-1, with D unclear. The CDR3 consists of 11 residues. Germline-derived CDR1 and CDR2 are SNHLY and FYNNEI. Trimming left V 5 bases short and J 4 bases short, with 3 bases between. As DNA, the CDR3 is TGTGCCAGCAGTAAGTACAATGAGCAGTTCTTC. This translates into CASSKYNEQFF.

This chain connects TRBV20-1 to TRBJ2-7, with 14 bases that match TRBD2. CDR3 length equals 15 residues. The V gene's germline CDR1 is DFQATT and CDR2 SNEGSKA (reference sequence). J gave up 5 bases and V 7 bases, and 10 bases lay outside the gene matches. CDR3 in DNA: TGCAGTGGCCTCAAGGGGACTAGCGGGAGCCACGAGCAGTACTTC. It translates to CSGLKGTSGSHEQYF.

This clonotype has a handful of counts. Here the CDR3 DNA reads TGTGCCAGCAGCCAAGAAGTGAGGGGGGCCTACGAGCAGTACTTC. Its protein is CASSQEVRGAYEQYF. J is TRBJ2-7 and V is TRBV3-1, with D perhaps assigned TRBD1 or TRBD2 (6 bases each). V gave up 0 bases and J gave up 2 bases, with 11 bases separating them. Per the germline V gene, CDR1 is LGHDT and CDR2 is YNNKEL (reference sequence). The CDR3 consists of 15 residues.

The genes are TRBV18 and TRBJ2-1; 8 positions agree with TRBD2. CDR3 length: 15 residues. V lost 2 bases, J lost 7 bases, and 7 bases stayed unmatched. CDR1 is KGHSH and CDR2 is LQKENI in the germline V gene. The CDR3 reads CASSPEGLGKNEQFF. In DNA, the CDR3 is TGTGCCAGCTCACCAGAGGGACTAGGAAAGAATGAGCAGTTCTTC.